This T cell receptor (beta chain) originates from a study of blood T cell repertoires in COVID-19. Study information: Sites across the United States, Italy and Spain contributed samples from acute and convalescent COVID-19.

Cohort placement rested on clinical history that participants reported themselves. Resolution of symptoms, clearance, or two negative PCRs was present in recovered Cohort 3 donors. CDR3 length: 15 amino acids. Trimming stripped 7 bases from V and 1 base from J, with 15 bases between. Per germline, CDR1 SGHRS and CDR2 YFSETQ. Per the original data handling: Cell counts per sample came from amplifying reference gene primers. TCRdb keeps only in-frame clones here, not all; method: immunoSEQ multiplex PCR. V and J calls and clone size are as listed in that table; D and trimming were resolved from the DNA. The data hold about 330,000 clones, with approximately 90% observed a single time.

The TCR comes from a woman aged 25-40 years who had recovered from COVID-19. Specimen: PBMCs or T cells enriched from blood (not recorded which). The genes are TRBV5-1 and TRBJ2-4, with D possibly matching TRBD1 (5 bases). The CDR3 DNA follows: TGCGCCAGCGGGCACAGGTTGGGGGCCAAAAACATTCAGTACTTC. This codes for CASGHRLGAKNIQYF.